These 21 T cell receptor beta chains were sequenced from one sample in a study of early T cells in non-severe SARS-CoV-2 infection. Each CDR3 protein gets one entry after TCRdb re-called the 5' RACE reads with MiXCR. The table has more than 80,000 distinct CDR3 sequences, roughly 14% seen once. Sequencing input: whole blood. The receptors originated from an adult who was a healthcare worker with PCR-confirmed SARS-CoV-2 infection or an uninfected control (not recorded which).

This clonotype was observed at least ten times. The chain recombines TRBV6-5 with TRBJ2-1, with TRBD1 matching over 7 bases. The CDR3 loop spans 14 amino acids. Germline values: CDR1 MNHEY, CDR2 SVGAGI. With 7 bases clipped from V and 9 bases from J, the junction kept 12 bases outside the gene matches. The CDR3 reads CASTGSRAGGEQFF. The CDR3 DNA reads TGTGCCAGCACCGGTTCTCGAGCAGGGGGTGAGCAGTTCTTC.

The chain uses TRBV10-3 and TRBJ2-1; 7 bases are a match to TRBD1. The CDR3 loop spans 13 amino acids. The germline gives CDR1 ENHRY, CDR2 SYGVKD. The V and J ends lost 10 bases and 5 bases, in that order; junction bases with no gene match: 8. CDR3: CATEGGADNEQFF. CDR3 bases: TGTGCCACGGAAGGGGGCGCAGACAATGAGCAGTTCTTC.

This clonotype was observed a handful of times. The gene calls are TRBV28 and TRBJ2-3; 7 nucleotides agree with TRBD1. J lost 5 bases, V lost 7 bases, and 9 bases had no gene match. The CDR3 consists of 14 residues. Germline assignment: CDR1 MDHEN and CDR2 SYDVKM. CDR3 DNA sequence: TGTGCCAGCACCCCGACAGGGTTTCAAGATACGCAGTATTTT. It is translated as CASTPTGFQDTQYF.

The table lists this clonotype with many counts. The chain recombines TRBV7-9 with TRBJ2-3; D may be TRBD1 (6 bases). CDR1 is SEHNR, CDR2 FQNEAQ, per germline (reference sequence). The CDR3 extends over 16 amino acids. Trimming pared 0 bases from V and 1 base from J, leaving 11 bases between. CDR3 DNA sequence: TGTGCCAGCAGCTTAGCGCCCGACAGGCGCACAGATACGCAGTATTTT. Protein: CASSLAPDRRTDTQYF.

The chain couples TRBV6-5 to TRBJ1-1; perhaps TRBD1 as D (5 bases). Germline CDR1 MNHEY, CDR2 SVGAGI. V was shortened by 8 bases and J by 7 bases, with 17 bases between the two germline ends. CDR3 length: 13 amino acids. The CDR3 DNA is TGTGCCAGCGGGGGGGACTGGTTGGTTGAAGCTTTCTTT. Its protein is CASGGDWLVEAFF.

This clonotype was recorded a few times. The chain has TRBV11-2 and TRBJ1-6; D perhaps matches TRBD1 (5 bases). The CDR3 spans 16 residues. V lost 1 base and J 5 bases, leaving 12 bases between the germline ends. CDR1 is SGHAT and CDR2 is FQNNGV in the germline V gene. Here the CDR3 DNA reads TGTGCCAGCAGCTTAGGGGGCGCATGGGATAATTCACCCCTCCACTTT. It translates to CASSLGGAWDNSPLHF.

This clonotype was counted only a few times. The V call is TRBV28, the J call TRBJ2-2, with D possibly matching TRBD2 (6 bases). There are 13 residues in the CDR3. With 5 bases removed from V and 12 bases from J, the gap between germline ends came to 16 bases. Per the germline V gene, CDR1 is MDHEN and CDR2 is SYDVKM. This CDR3 is CASSLVGAGQLFF. CDR3 bases: TGTGCCAGCAGTCTAGTAGGAGCGGGCCAGCTGTTTTTT.

This clonotype was found a few times. The chain is built from TRBV6-5 and TRBJ2-7; D perhaps matches TRBD2 (6 bases). This CDR3 has 14 residues. Germline CDR1 MNHEY, CDR2 SVGAGI. V gave up 0 bases and J gave up 3 bases, with 9 bases separating them. The CDR3: CASSYSRRGYEQYF. The CDR3 DNA sequence: TGTGCCAGCAGTTACTCTAGGCGGGGCTACGAGCAGTACTTC.

This clonotype has at least ten counts. The chain uses TRBV29-1 and TRBJ2-6, with D perhaps matching TRBD2 (5 bases). The length of the CDR3 is 13 residues. In germline, CDR1 is SQVTM, CDR2 ANQGSEA. The V end was cut by 5 bases, the J end by 0 bases, with 5 bases between. The CDR3 region has the DNA TGCAGCGTTCGGGACTCTGGGGCCAACGTCCTGACTTTC. Translating gives CSVRDSGANVLTF.

This clonotype has only a few counts. The chain couples TRBV25-1 to TRBJ2-7, with 8 nucleotides matching TRBD2. CDR1 and CDR2 (germline): MGHDK, SYGVNS. The CDR3 runs 14 residues. J was trimmed by 4 bases and V by 7 bases; bases with no gene match: 9. CDR3 amino acids: CASTTGTRSYEQYF. The CDR3 coding sequence is TGTGCCAGCACCACCGGGACTAGGTCTTACGAGCAGTACTTC.

This chain uses TRBV5-1 with TRBJ2-1; 7 nucleotides align to TRBD1. There are 14 residues in the CDR3. Germline assignment: CDR1 SGHRS and CDR2 YFSETQ. V trimming: 0 bases; J trimming: 6 bases; junction bases outside the gene matches: 3. The CDR3 region is CASSLGQGVNEQFF. Here the CDR3 DNA reads TGCGCCAGCAGCTTGGGGCAGGGGGTCAATGAGCAGTTCTTC.

This clonotype was counted a few times. The chain has TRBV5-4 and TRBJ1-2; TRBD1 agrees at 9 bases. This CDR3 comprises 15 residues. Germline CDR1 is SGHNT and CDR2 is YYREEE (reference sequence). Germline trimming cut 9 bases from V and 3 bases from J; bases unmatched to any gene: 12. The CDR3 nucleotides read TGTGCCATACCGGGACAGGGATCGGCTTACTATGGCTACACCTTC. Its protein is CAIPGQGSAYYGYTF.

The chain has TRBV2 and TRBJ1-5, with D uncertain. Trimming took off 0 bases at V and 1 base at J, with 13 bases between the two ends. CDR3 length: 17 residues. Germline CDR1 SNHLY, CDR2 FYNNEI. CDR3 DNA sequence: TGTGCCAGCAGTGAAGCGCTGGCGGGAGGCAGCAATCAGCCCCAGCATTTT. Translated, it gives CASSEALAGGSNQPQHF.

As regards this clonotype: This may be a read error, as it is one base from a much larger clone. Since no conserved phenylalanine or tryptophan closes the CDR3, a read error is the likely cause. The V gene is TRBV12-5, the J gene TRBJ2-1; unclear D gene. Germline V gives CDR1 LGHNT, CDR2 FRNRAP. CDR3 size: 15 residues. Trimming cost V 6 bases and J 3 bases, with 15 bases left between them. CDR3 coding DNA: TGTGCTAGTGGCCTCGGCCCGGCGGACTACAATGAGCAGTTCTTA. It yields the protein CASGLGPADYNEQFL.

V is TRBV29-1 and J is TRBJ1-4; D gene ambiguous. The CDR3 length is 11 residues. Trimming took off 4 bases at V and 4 bases at J, with 4 bases between the two ends. Germline CDR1 is SQVTM and CDR2 is ANQGSEA. The CDR3 sequence is CSVAYNEKLFF. CDR3 sequence (DNA): TGCAGCGTTGCGTATAATGAAAAACTGTTTTTT.

This clonotype has at least ten counts. The chain has TRBV19 and TRBJ2-1, with TRBD2 matching over 12 bases. CDR3 size: 16 residues. Germline V CDR1 and CDR2: LNHDA, SQIVND (reference sequence). J gave up 3 bases and V 5 bases, and 5 bases lay outside the gene matches. Written as DNA, the CDR3 is TGTGCCAGTAGTTTCGGGACTAGCGGGCTCTACAATGAGCAGTTCTTC. Translated: CASSFGTSGLYNEQFF.

This clonotype was seen more than once but under ten times. The genes are TRBV14 and TRBJ1-1; TRBD1 is a possible D gene (5 bases). The CDR3 extends over 13 amino acids. V lost 4 bases, J lost 2 bases, and 8 bases lay in between. Germline V gives CDR1 SGHDN, CDR2 FVKESK. The CDR3 here is CASSRDLNTEAFF. Written as DNA, the CDR3 is TGTGCCAGCAGCCGGGACCTCAACACTGAAGCTTTCTTT.

This clonotype was detected a few times. V usage is TRBV28 and J usage is TRBJ2-7, with unresolved D. Per germline, CDR1 MDHEN and CDR2 SYDVKM. V gave up 1 base and J gave up 2 bases, with 9 bases separating them. This CDR3 is built from 14 residues. CDR3 amino acids: CASSLFDETYEQYF. The CDR3 nucleotides are TGTGCCAGCAGTTTATTTGACGAGACCTACGAGCAGTACTTC.

This clonotype was seen a few times. This rearrangement joins TRBV27 to TRBJ2-3; 11 bases map to TRBD2. In germline, CDR1 is MNHEY, CDR2 SMNVEV (reference sequence). CDR3 length: 17 residues. Trimming cost V 7 bases and J 3 bases; bases outside gene matches: 12. Here the CDR3 reads CASKKLAGVWGTDTQYF. The CDR3, as DNA: TGTGCCAGCAAGAAACTAGCGGGAGTCTGGGGGACAGATACGCAGTATTTT.

The CDR3 reads CATSERTGYTGELFF. CDR3 nucleotides: TGTGCCACCAGTGAGCGGACAGGGTACACCGGGGAGCTGTTTTTT. The V call is TRBV24-1, the J call TRBJ2-2, with 8 bases that match TRBD1. Trimming took 4 bases from V and 3 from J; bases not matched to a gene: 3. The V gene's germline CDR1 is KGHDR and CDR2 SFDVKD. This CDR3 comprises 15 residues.

This clonotype was seen more than once but under ten times. The chain employs TRBV24-1 and TRBJ2-1, with D tentatively TRBD2 (7 bases). The germline V and J ends were trimmed by 5 bases and 7 bases, with 23 bases remaining between them. Germline V gene sequence: CDR1 KGHDR, CDR2 SFDVKD. The CDR3 loop spans 17 amino acids. For the CDR3, the DNA is TGTGCCACCAGTGCCCTGGGGGGCGGGAGAGTCAGGAATGAGCAGTTCTTC. Amino acid sequence: CATSALGGGRVRNEQFF.